This TCR beta chain was recorded in a study of blood T cell repertoires in COVID-19. In the study overall: Sources were T cells, B-cell-depleted T cells, or PBMCs; the material itself was cDNA or gDNA.

CDR3 size: 12 residues. V gave up 4 bases and J gave up 9 bases; unmatched junction bases: 4. Germline CDR1 MNHEY, CDR2 SVGAGI. Libraries were prepared by immunoSEQ multiplex PCR; TCRdb keeps only in-frame clonotypes and omits some of them. Here the sample spans around 300,000 clones, 86% being singletons. This clone has just a few counts. The sample consisted of peripheral blood. The V and J genes are TRBV6-5 and TRBJ1-1; 8 bases map to TRBD1. The clonotype was recovered from a woman between 25 and 40 years old with active or convalescent COVID-19. The CDR3 bases are TGTGCCAGCAGTTTCGACAGGGGTAAAGCTTTCTTT. This codes for CASSFDRGKAFF.